The 16 T cell receptor beta chains below were found in one sample sequenced in a study of blood T cell repertoires in COVID-19. The data were produced by immunoSEQ multiplex PCR, yet TCRdb's version contains in-frame clones alone and is incomplete. The sample holds approximately 240,000 clones; 80% to 85% are singletons and the top ten take over 15%. Specimen: peripheral blood. These receptors were collected from a woman aged 80 or over with active or convalescent COVID-19.

The V and J genes are TRBV5-4 and TRBJ2-1, with D perhaps matching TRBD1 (6 bases). V lost 4 bases and J lost 0, with 14 bases in between. Per germline, CDR1 SGHNT and CDR2 YYREEE (reference sequence). The CDR3 contains 16 residues. The CDR3 here is CASSTSGGRSYNEQFF. The CDR3 region has the DNA TGTGCCAGCAGCACCTCTGGGGGCCGCTCCTACAATGAGCAGTTCTTC. Full variable domain (rest looked up from reference TRBV5-4 and TRBJ2-1): ETGVTQSPTHLIKTRGQQVTLRCSSQSGHNTVSWYQQALGQGPQFIFQYYREEENGRGNFPPRFSGLQFPNYSSELNVNALELDDSALYLCASSTSGGRSYNEQFFGPGTRLTVL.

The chain couples TRBV5-1 to TRBJ2-7; 9 bases line up with TRBD2. This CDR3 comprises 15 residues. Germline V lookup: CDR1 SGHRS, CDR2 YFSETQ. The trim removed 4 bases at V and 1 base at J, leaving 6 bases unmatched. The CDR3 DNA reads TGCGCCAGCAGCAGTAGTAGCGGGGGTTCCTACGAGCAGTACTTC. Translation gives CASSSSSGGSYEQYF.

J is TRBJ1-2 and V is TRBV5-6; 8 bases match TRBD1. V shed 4 bases and J 8 bases; nucleotides not matched to a gene: 10. The CDR3 covers 14 residues. Germline V CDR1 and CDR2: SGHDT, YYEEEE. The chain's CDR3 is CASSGTTGAKGYTF. DNA of the CDR3: TGTGCCAGCAGCGGAACGACAGGGGCAAAAGGCTACACCTTC.

J is TRBJ2-1 and V is TRBV4-2; 8 bases match TRBD2. The ends lost 4 bases at V and 7 bases at J; junction bases unmatched: 9. CDR1 is LGHNA, CDR2 YNFKEQ, per germline. This CDR3 comprises 15 residues. CDR3 sequence (DNA): TGTGCCAGCAGCCTCGGGCTAGCGGGTGAAAATGAGCAGTTCTTC. It specifies CASSLGLAGENEQFF.

This chain connects TRBV27 to TRBJ2-7; D is possibly TRBD1 (5 bases). The V end lost 3 bases, the J end lost 0 bases, and 12 bases lay between the germline ends. CDR3 size: 15 residues. Germline lookup yields CDR1 MNHEY and CDR2 SMNVEV (reference sequence). CDR3 protein: CASSFLQGSSYEQYF. In DNA form, the CDR3 reads TGTGCCAGCAGTTTCTTGCAGGGCTCCTCCTACGAGCAGTACTTC.

The chain carries TRBV9 and TRBJ1-2; 10 nucleotides agree with TRBD1. The ends lost 4 bases at V and 8 bases at J; junction bases unmatched: 11. The CDR3 totals 15 residues. Germline V CDR1 and CDR2: SGDLS, YYNGEE. CDR3 DNA sequence: TGTGCCAGCAGCCGGAGGACAGGGGGATTTTCGGGCTACACCTTC. Its translation: CASSRRTGGFSGYTF. Filled out from reference TRBV9 and TRBJ1-2, the complete variable domain reads DSGVTQTPKHLITATGQRVTLRCSPRSGDLSVYWYQQSLDQGLQFLIQYYNGEERAKGNILERFSAQQFPDLHSELNLSSLELGDSALYFCASSRRTGGFSGYTFGSGTRLTVV.

This clone was seen a few times. The chain carries TRBV30 and TRBJ1-6; weak D call: TRBD1 (6 bases). Germline values: CDR1 GTSNPN, CDR2 SVGIG (reference sequence). This CDR3 spans 16 amino acids. The V gene lost 0 bases and the J gene lost 9 bases, with 18 bases spanning the gap. CDR3 bases: TGTGCCTGGAGTGTACAGGGCGCAGGGAAAATTTCACCCCTCCACTTT. Protein sequence: CAWSVQGAGKISPLHF.

The chain is built from TRBV12-3 or TRBV12-4 and TRBJ2-7; TRBD1 might be the D (6 bases). V lost 5 bases, J lost 7 bases, and 15 bases lay in between. The CDR3 has 13 residues. The CDR3 sequence: CASSQLRRGEQYF. In nucleotides, the CDR3 is TGTGCCAGCAGTCAACTGAGAAGGGGGGAGCAGTACTTC.

The chain combines TRBV2 with TRBJ1-2, with a possible D match to TRBD1 (5 bases). The CDR3 consists of 14 residues. V was shortened by 4 bases and J by 4 bases, with 13 bases between the two germline ends. Germline CDR1 reads SNHLY; CDR2 reads FYNNEI. CDR3 in amino acids: CASSGDSTTYGYTF. CDR3 sequence (DNA): TGTGCCAGCAGTGGGGACTCAACTACCTATGGCTACACCTTC.

The rearrangement uses TRBV7-9 and TRBJ1-4, with 9 bases identical to TRBD1. The CDR3 length is 18 residues. Germline lookup yields CDR1 SEHNR and CDR2 FQNEAQ (reference sequence). The V and J ends lost 0 bases and 6 bases, in that order; junction bases with no gene match: 11. CDR3 protein: CASSLAVFTGTGHEKLFF. The CDR3 coding sequence is TGTGCCAGCAGCTTAGCGGTTTTTACCGGGACAGGGCATGAAAAACTGTTTTTT.

V is TRBV9 and J is TRBJ2-6; D uncertain. The germline gives CDR1 SGDLS, CDR2 YYNGEE. V was pared by 5 bases and J by 4 bases, with 7 bases between. The CDR3 is made up of 13 amino acids. The CDR3: CASSNPGANVLTF. The CDR3 DNA is TGTGCCAGCAGTAATCCCGGGGCCAACGTCCTGACTTTC.

This chain links TRBV5-4 with TRBJ1-2; TRBD1 aligns across 8 bases. J gave up 8 bases and V 2 bases, and 8 bases lay outside the gene matches. The CDR3 length is 14 residues. Per germline, CDR1 SGHNT and CDR2 YYREEE (reference sequence). CDR3 amino acids: CASSFQGASAGYTF. As DNA, the CDR3 is TGTGCCAGCAGCTTCCAGGGGGCCTCAGCGGGCTACACCTTC.

In its sample, this clone was seen a few times. The chain is built from TRBV27 and TRBJ1-5; 11 bases are a match to TRBD1. The trim removed 6 bases at V and 3 bases at J, leaving 4 bases unmatched. CDR1 and CDR2 (germline): MNHEY, SMNVEV (reference sequence). The CDR3 is made up of 15 amino acids. The CDR3 nucleotides read TGTGCCAGCAGCCGGGGACAGGGGGTCAATCAGCCCCAGCATTTT. This encodes CASSRGQGVNQPQHF.

The chain uses TRBV4-1 and TRBJ2-3; a possible D gene is TRBD2 (6 bases). CDR3 length equals 16 residues. Germline CDR1 reads MGHRA; CDR2 reads YSYEKL. The germline V and J ends were trimmed by 1 base and 6 bases, with 17 bases remaining between them. The CDR3 region is CASSQVGGAGLDTQYF. The CDR3 nucleotides read TGCGCCAGCAGCCAAGTCGGCGGGGCCGGTTTGGATACGCAGTATTTT.

The CDR3 sequence is CASSSTSTEDTQYF. The CDR3 coding sequence is TGCGCCAGCAGCTCGACTAGCACGGAAGATACGCAGTATTTT. This chain links TRBV5-1 with TRBJ2-3; 7 bases line up with TRBD2. Germline CDR1 is SGHRS and CDR2 is YFSETQ. CDR3 length: 14 amino acids. V trimming: 3 bases; J trimming: 5 bases; junction bases outside the gene matches: 6.

The genes are TRBV5-1 and TRBJ2-5; D possibly corresponds to TRBD1 (5 bases). CDR3 length: 15 amino acids. V lost 1 base, J lost 0 bases, and 10 bases lay in between. Germline V gene data show CDR1 as SGHRS and CDR2 as YFSETQ. CDR3: CASSLKTGDQETQYF. DNA of the CDR3: TGCGCCAGCAGCTTGAAAACAGGAGACCAAGAGACCCAGTACTTC.